This section outlines one T cell receptor (beta chain) sequence together with its context. Its antigen is undetermined. Relative to the germline gene, one junction end is altered; a read error may explain this. These data belong to a study of T-cell memory formation after mild COVID-19. The TCR alpha and TCR beta cDNA libraries, bearing sample barcodes and UMIs, were generated by 5'RACE using constant-segment primers. TCRdb redid the calling of the 5' RACE reads with MiXCR, one entry per CDR3 protein. The sample yields roughly 580,000 distinct CDR3 sequences, roughly 17% seen once. General study points: Of the contracting clones, CD4+ ones lay mainly in CM and EM, and CD8+ ones in EMRA.

The length of the CDR3 is 14 residues. Germline V CDR1 and CDR2: DFQATT, SNEGSKA (reference sequence). The source of this sequence is an adult woman who had mild COVID-19 (a few samples of this study predate the infection). Cell type and time point are not known. The sequenced sample consisted of PBMCs or a T cell subset sorted from them (not recorded which). The chain recombines TRBV20-1 with TRBJ2-1, with TRBD2 identical over 9 bases. The CDR3 DNA is TGCAGTGCTAGTCATAGCGGGGGCCCTTGGGGAGGAGTCTTC. Amino acid sequence: CSASHSGGPWGGVF.